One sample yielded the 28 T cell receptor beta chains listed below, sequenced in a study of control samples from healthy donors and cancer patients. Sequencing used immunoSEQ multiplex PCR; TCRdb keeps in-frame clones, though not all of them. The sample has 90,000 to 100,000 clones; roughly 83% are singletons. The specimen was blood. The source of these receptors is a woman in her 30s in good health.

CDR3 bases: TGTGCCAGCAGCCTTGGACACCCCCGCGGGACAGGGTATACTGAGCAGTTCTTC. This translates into CASSLGHPRGTGYTEQFF. The chain recombines TRBV7-3 with TRBJ2-1, with 9 bases identical to TRBD1. Trimming removed 5 bases from V and 9 bases from J; junction bases left unmatched: 20. The germline V gene has CDR1 SGHTA and CDR2 FQGTGA. There are 18 residues in the CDR3.

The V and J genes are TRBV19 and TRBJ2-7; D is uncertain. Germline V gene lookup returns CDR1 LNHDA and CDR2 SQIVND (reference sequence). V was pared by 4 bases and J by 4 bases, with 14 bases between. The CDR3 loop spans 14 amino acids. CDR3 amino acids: CASSTMASFYEQYF. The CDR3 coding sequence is TGTGCCAGTAGTACCATGGCAAGTTTTTACGAGCAGTACTTC.

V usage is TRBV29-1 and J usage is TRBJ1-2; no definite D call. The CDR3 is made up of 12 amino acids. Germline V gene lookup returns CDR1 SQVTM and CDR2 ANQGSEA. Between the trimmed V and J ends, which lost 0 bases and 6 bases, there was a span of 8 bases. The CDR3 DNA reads TGCAGCGTTGAAGATCAGTTGCATGGCTACACCTTC. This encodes CSVEDQLHGYTF.

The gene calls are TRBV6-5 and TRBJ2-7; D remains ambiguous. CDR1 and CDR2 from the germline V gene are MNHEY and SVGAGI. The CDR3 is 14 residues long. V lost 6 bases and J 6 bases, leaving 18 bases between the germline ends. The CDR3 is CASSEITQSGEQYF. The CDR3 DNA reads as TGTGCCAGCAGCGAGATCACCCAATCCGGCGAGCAGTACTTC.

CDR3 protein: CASSYLDSYYEQYF. For the CDR3, the DNA is TGTGCCAGCAGTTACTTGGACAGCTACTACGAGCAGTACTTC. The gene calls are TRBV6-6 and TRBJ2-7; D is perhaps TRBD1 (6 bases). CDR3 size: 14 residues. Germline loops: CDR1 MNHNY, CDR2 SVGAGI (reference sequence). Deletions cut 1 base from V and 3 bases from J, with 10 bases between.

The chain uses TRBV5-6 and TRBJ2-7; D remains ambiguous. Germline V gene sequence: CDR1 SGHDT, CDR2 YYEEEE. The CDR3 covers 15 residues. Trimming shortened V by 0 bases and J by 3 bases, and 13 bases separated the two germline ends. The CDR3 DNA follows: TGTGCCAGCAGCTTGGCCGATCGACCGGTCTACGAGCAGTACTTC. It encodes CASSLADRPVYEQYF.

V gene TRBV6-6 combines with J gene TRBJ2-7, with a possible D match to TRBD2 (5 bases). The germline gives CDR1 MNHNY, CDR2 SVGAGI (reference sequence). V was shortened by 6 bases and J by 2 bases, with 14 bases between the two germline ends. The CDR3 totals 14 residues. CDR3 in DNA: TGTGCCAGCAGCCAACCTGCGGGTACCTACGAGCAGTACTTC. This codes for CASSQPAGTYEQYF.

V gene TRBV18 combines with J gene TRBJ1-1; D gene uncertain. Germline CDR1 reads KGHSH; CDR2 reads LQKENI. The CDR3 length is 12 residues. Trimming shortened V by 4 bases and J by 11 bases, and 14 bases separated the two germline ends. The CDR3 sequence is CASSQETLGAFF. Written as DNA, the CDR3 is TGTGCCAGCTCACAGGAGACCCTCGGGGCTTTCTTT.

The DNA for the CDR3 is TGTGCCTGGAAGCCGGGACAGACTGAAGCTTTCTTT. Protein sequence: CAWKPGQTEAFF. The rearrangement links TRBV30 to TRBJ1-1, with 7 positions matching TRBD1. The V segment lost 4 bases and the J segment 5 bases; nucleotides outside the gene matches: 4. The germline gives CDR1 GTSNPN, CDR2 SVGIG (reference sequence). This CDR3 has 12 residues.

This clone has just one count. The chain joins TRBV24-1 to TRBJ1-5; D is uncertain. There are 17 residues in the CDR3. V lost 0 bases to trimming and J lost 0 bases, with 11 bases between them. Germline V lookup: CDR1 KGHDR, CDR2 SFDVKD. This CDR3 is CATSDLFGQYSNQPQHF. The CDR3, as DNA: TGTGCCACCAGTGATTTGTTCGGCCAATATAGCAATCAGCCCCAGCATTTT.

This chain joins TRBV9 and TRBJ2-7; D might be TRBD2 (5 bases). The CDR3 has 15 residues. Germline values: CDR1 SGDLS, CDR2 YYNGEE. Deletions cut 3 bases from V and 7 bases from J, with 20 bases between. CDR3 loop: CASSEGLRASGEQYF. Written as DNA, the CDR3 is TGTGCCAGCAGCGAGGGCCTGAGGGCCTCCGGGGAGCAGTACTTC.

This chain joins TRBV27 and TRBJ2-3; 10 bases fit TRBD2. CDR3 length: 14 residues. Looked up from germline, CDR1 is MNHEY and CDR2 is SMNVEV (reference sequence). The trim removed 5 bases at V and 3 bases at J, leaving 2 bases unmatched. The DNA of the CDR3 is TGTGCCAGCAGTCTGGGACTAGCGACAGATACGCAGTATTTT. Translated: CASSLGLATDTQYF.

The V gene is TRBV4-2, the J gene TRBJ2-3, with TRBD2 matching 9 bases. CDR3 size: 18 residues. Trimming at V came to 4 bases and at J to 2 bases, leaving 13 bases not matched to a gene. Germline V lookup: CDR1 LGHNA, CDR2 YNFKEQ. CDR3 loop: CASSLVALAGDLTDTQYF. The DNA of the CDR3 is TGTGCCAGCAGCCTCGTAGCATTAGCGGGGGACCTCACAGATACGCAGTATTTT.

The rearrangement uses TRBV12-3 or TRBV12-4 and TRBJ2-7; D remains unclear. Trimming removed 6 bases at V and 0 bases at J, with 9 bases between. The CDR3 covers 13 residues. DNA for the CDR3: TGTGCCAGCAGGGAGCGACACTCCTACGAGCAGTACTTC. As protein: CASRERHSYEQYF.

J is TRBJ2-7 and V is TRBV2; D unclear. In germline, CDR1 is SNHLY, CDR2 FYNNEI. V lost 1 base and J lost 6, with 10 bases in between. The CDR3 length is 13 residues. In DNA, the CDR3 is TGTGCCAGCAGTGAAGGCACGCGCTTCGAGCAGTACTTC. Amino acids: CASSEGTRFEQYF.

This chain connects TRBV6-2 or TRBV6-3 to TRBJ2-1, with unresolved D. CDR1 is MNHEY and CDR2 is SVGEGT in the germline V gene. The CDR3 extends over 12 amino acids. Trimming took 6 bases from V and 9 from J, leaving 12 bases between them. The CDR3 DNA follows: TGTGCCAGCAGCCGCCCCTTCCGTGAGCAGTTCTTC. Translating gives CASSRPFREQFF.

In DNA form, the CDR3 reads TGTGCCAGCAGCCAGTATACTCTCGGCTCCTATAATTCACCCCTCCACTTT. It specifies CASSQYTLGSYNSPLHF. The V call is TRBV4-2, the J call TRBJ1-6, with D unclear. The CDR3 consists of 17 residues. Germline V gene data show CDR1 as LGHNA and CDR2 as YNFKEQ. The germline V and J ends were trimmed by 3 bases and 0 bases, with 12 bases remaining between them.

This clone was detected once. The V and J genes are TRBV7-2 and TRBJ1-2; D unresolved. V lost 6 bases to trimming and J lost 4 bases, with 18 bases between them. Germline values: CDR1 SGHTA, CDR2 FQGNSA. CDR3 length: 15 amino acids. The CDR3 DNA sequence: TGTGCCAGCAGAAAAAAAACTGAGGGTCGCTATGGCTACACCTTC. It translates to CASRKKTEGRYGYTF.

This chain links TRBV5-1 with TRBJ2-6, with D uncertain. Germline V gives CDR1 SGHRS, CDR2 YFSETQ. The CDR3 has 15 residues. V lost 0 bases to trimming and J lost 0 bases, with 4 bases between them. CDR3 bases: TGCGCCAGCAGCTTGGAGCCCTCTGGGGCCAACGTCCTGACTTTC. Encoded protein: CASSLEPSGANVLTF.

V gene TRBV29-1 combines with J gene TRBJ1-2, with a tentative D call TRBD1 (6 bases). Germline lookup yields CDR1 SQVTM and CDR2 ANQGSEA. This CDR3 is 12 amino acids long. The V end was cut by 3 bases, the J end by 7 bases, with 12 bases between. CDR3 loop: CSVEEQGSGYTF. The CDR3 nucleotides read TGCAGCGTTGAGGAACAGGGTAGTGGCTACACCTTC.

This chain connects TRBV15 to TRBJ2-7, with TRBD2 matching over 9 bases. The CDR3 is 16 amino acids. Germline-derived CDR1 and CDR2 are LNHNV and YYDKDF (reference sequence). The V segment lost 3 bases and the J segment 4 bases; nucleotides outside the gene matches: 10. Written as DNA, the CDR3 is TGTGCCACCAGCAGGAGTCTAGCGGGGTACACATACGAGCAGTACTTC. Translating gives CATSRSLAGYTYEQYF.

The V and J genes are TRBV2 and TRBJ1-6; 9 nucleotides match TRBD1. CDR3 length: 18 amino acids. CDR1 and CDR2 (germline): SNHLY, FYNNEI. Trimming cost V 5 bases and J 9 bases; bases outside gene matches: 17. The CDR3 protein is CASSTLPGQGFKGSPLHF. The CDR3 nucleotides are TGTGCCAGCAGTACCTTGCCGGGACAGGGATTTAAGGGTTCACCCCTCCACTTT. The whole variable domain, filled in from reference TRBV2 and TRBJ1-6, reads EPEVTQTPSHQVTQMGQEVILRCVPISNHLYFYWYRQILGQKVEFLVSFYNNEISEKSEIFDDQFSVERPDGSNFTLKIRSTKLEDSAMYFCASSTLPGQGFKGSPLHFGNGTRLTVT.

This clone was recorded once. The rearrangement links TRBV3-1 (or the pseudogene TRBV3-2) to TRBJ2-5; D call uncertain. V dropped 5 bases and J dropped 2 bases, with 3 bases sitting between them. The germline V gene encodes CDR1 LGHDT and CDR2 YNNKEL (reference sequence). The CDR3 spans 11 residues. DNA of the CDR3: TGTGCCAGCAGCGTGCAAGAGACCCAGTACTTC. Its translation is CASSVQETQYF.

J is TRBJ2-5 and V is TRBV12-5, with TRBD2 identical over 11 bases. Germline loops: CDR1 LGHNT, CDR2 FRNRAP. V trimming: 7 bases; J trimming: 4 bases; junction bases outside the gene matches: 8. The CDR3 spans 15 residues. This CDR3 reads CASAGSGGASETQYF. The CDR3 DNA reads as TGTGCTAGTGCCGGTAGCGGGGGGGCATCAGAGACCCAGTACTTC.

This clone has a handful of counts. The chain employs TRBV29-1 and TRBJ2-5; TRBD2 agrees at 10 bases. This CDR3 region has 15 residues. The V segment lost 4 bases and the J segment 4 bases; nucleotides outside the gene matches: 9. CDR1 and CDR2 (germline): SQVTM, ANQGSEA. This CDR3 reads CSVGPSGGVGETQYF. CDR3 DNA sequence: TGCAGCGTTGGACCTAGCGGGGGAGTGGGAGAGACCCAGTACTTC. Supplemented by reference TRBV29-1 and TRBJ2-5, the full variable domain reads SAVISQKPSRDICQRGTSLTIQCQVDSQVTMMFWYRQQPGQSLTLIATANQGSEATYESGFVIDKFPISRPNLTFSTLTVSNMSPEDSSIYLCSVGPSGGVGETQYFGPGTRLLVL.

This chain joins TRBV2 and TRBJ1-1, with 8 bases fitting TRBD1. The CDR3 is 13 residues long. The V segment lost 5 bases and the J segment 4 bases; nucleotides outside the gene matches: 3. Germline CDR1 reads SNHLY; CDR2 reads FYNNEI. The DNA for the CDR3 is TGTGCCAGCAGTCGACAGGGGAGCACTGAAGCTTTCTTT. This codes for CASSRQGSTEAFF.

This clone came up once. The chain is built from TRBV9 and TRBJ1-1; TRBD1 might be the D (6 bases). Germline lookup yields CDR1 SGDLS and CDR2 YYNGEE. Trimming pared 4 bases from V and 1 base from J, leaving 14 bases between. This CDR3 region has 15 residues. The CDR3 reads CASSLEGGTNTEAFF. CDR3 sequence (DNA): TGTGCCAGCAGCTTAGAGGGGGGGACGAACACTGAAGCTTTCTTT.

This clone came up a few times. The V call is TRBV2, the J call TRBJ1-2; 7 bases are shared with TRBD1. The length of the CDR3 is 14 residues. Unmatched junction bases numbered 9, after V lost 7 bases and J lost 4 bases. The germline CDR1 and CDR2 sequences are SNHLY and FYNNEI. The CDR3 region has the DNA TGTGCCAGCATAGGAACAGGGGTTGGCTATGGCTACACCTTC. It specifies CASIGTGVGYGYTF.